This T cell receptor beta chain stems from a study of immune evolution from preneoplasia to lung adenocarcinoma. Study information: HLA loss of heterozygosity: roughly 6.4% AIS, under 19% MIA, over 30% ADC, none AAH. Findings and caveats of the study: Later-stage lesions seemingly showed higher T cell density and diversity than normal lung.

The CDR3 is 14 amino acids. Trimming took off 6 bases at V and 1 base at J, with 13 bases between the two ends. CDR1 MDHEN and CDR2 SYDVKM come from the germline V gene. Note on this clone: The antigen remains undetermined.

TCRdb's table, derived via immunoSEQ multiplex PCR, lists solely in-frame clones and lacks some. Seen here are 2,500 to 3,500 clones, around 89% observed once, and the top ten hold about 4%. The rearrangement joins TRBV28 to TRBJ2-7; D may be TRBD2 (5 bases). Input material: FFPE invasive lung adenocarcinoma tissue. The receptor comes from a person between 65 and 79 years old with invasive lung adenocarcinoma. CDR3 region: CASSRGPVSYEQYF. In DNA, the CDR3 is TGTGCCAGCAGCCGAGGGCCCGTGTCCTACGAGCAGTACTTC.